The 6 T cell receptor beta chains below all came from one sample that was sequenced in a study of Ad26.COV2.S vaccination and SARS-CoV-2 variants. As to treatment: around 19 received Ad26.COV2.S at low or high dose, single or two shots; 5 received placebo; per-sample allocation not given. Repertoires come from day 63 after the first vaccine or placebo injection. Profiled with immunoSEQ multiplex PCR; TCRdb holds only in-frame clones, not every one. The sample records 350,000 to 450,000 clones, over 80% being singletons. This specimen consisted of peripheral blood, obtained in a trial of Ad26.COV2.S vaccine versus placebo. The receptor set was obtained from a person aged 18-65 years who received the Ad26.COV2.S COVID-19 vaccine or a placebo.

The rearrangement links TRBV19 to TRBJ1-1; 11 bases agree with TRBD1. The CDR3 is 15 amino acids. The V gene's germline CDR1 is LNHDA and CDR2 SQIVND (reference sequence). Unmatched junction bases numbered 1, after V lost 2 bases and J lost 2 bases. The CDR3 reads CASSIWTGGNTEAFF. The DNA for the CDR3 is TGTGCCAGTAGTATATGGACAGGGGGCAACACTGAAGCTTTCTTT.

V and J are TRBV5-1 and TRBJ2-2; D is unresolved. Trimming took 0 bases from V and 2 from J, leaving 8 bases between them. This CDR3 is built from 15 residues. Germline CDR1 SGHRS, CDR2 YFSETQ. The CDR3 DNA is TGCGCCAGCAGCTTGGGCCAGATCAACACCGGGGAGCTGTTTTTT. The encoded protein is CASSLGQINTGELFF.

In this sample, this clone turned up once. The chain joins TRBV20-1 to TRBJ2-3; D remains ambiguous. CDR1 and CDR2 (germline): DFQATT, SNEGSKA (reference sequence). This CDR3 is built from 11 residues. Trimming shortened V by 6 bases and J by 2 bases, and 6 bases separated the two germline ends. CDR3 region: CSAYSTDTQYF. CDR3 nucleotide sequence: TGCAGTGCCTATTCCACAGATACGCAGTATTTT.

In DNA form, the CDR3 reads TGTGCCAGCAGCCAAGAGACAGGGGCTAACTATGGCTACACCTTC. Translated: CASSQETGANYGYTF. The chain uses TRBV3-1 (or the pseudogene TRBV3-2) and TRBJ1-2; 8 bases align to TRBD1. V gave up 0 bases and J gave up 0 bases; unmatched junction bases: 0. The CDR3 is 15 amino acids. In germline, CDR1 is LGHDT, CDR2 YNNKEL (reference sequence).

The rearrangement joins TRBV5-4 to TRBJ2-7, with 10 nucleotides matching TRBD2. CDR3 length equals 14 residues. J lost 6 bases, V lost 4 bases, and 7 bases had no gene match. Germline V gives CDR1 SGHNT, CDR2 YYREEE (reference sequence). CDR3 sequence (DNA): TGTGCCAGCAGCCCCTGGGAGCGGGGGGGCGAGCAGTACTTC. Translating it yields CASSPWERGGEQYF.

The gene calls are TRBV5-1 and TRBJ2-3; the D is unclear. CDR3 length equals 12 residues. V lost 4 bases and J lost 8, with 11 bases in between. Germline V gives CDR1 SGHRS, CDR2 YFSETQ. CDR3 coding DNA: TGCGCCAGCAGCGCTCCCTCGGCTACGCAGTATTTT. It codes for CASSAPSATQYF.